The 27 T cell receptor beta chains below were found in one sample sequenced in a study of PD-L1 blockade in urothelial cancer. Time point: pretreatment peripheral blood. Clones were sequenced by immunoSEQ multiplex PCR, and TCRdb holds only the in-frame ones, with some missing. The table lists tens of thousands of clones, 84% of them singletons. Here the sequenced sample was PBMCs, taken around atezolizumab (anti-PD-L1) treatment. These receptors were collected from a woman in her 70s with urothelial cancer.

The rearrangement joins TRBV11-2 to TRBJ2-2; TRBD1 is a possible D gene (6 bases). V lost 5 bases and J lost 3, with 13 bases in between. Germline CDR1 is SGHAT and CDR2 is FQNNGV. The CDR3 totals 15 residues. The CDR3 sequence: CASSLNRADTGELFF. The DNA for the CDR3 is TGTGCCAGCAGCCTCAACAGGGCGGACACCGGGGAGCTGTTTTTT.

V usage is TRBV10-3 and J usage is TRBJ2-1; TRBD2 agrees at 10 bases. Germline CDR1 is ENHRY and CDR2 is SYGVKD. Germline trimming cut 8 bases from V and 5 bases from J; bases unmatched to any gene: 6. The CDR3 loop spans 14 amino acids. The CDR3 is CAIGLAEYNNEQFF. CDR3 nucleotide sequence: TGTGCCATCGGACTAGCGGAGTATAACAATGAGCAGTTCTTC.

The chain links TRBV19 to TRBJ1-5; no reliable D call. The germline V and J ends were trimmed by 3 bases and 0 bases, with 12 bases remaining between them. This CDR3 is built from 16 residues. CDR1 is LNHDA, CDR2 SQIVND, per germline (reference sequence). DNA of the CDR3: TGTGCCAGTAGTATGTCGGCGGGAAATAGCAATCAGCCCCAGCATTTT. Its translation is CASSMSAGNSNQPQHF.

The chain couples TRBV5-8 to TRBJ1-4; perhaps TRBD1 as D (5 bases). CDR1 and CDR2 (germline): SGHTS, YDEGEE. Trimming removed 4 bases at V and 8 bases at J, with 15 bases between. The CDR3 spans 14 residues. CDR3 protein: CASSHGGGGEKLFF. CDR3 DNA sequence: TGTGCCAGCAGCCACGGGGGTGGAGGAGAAAAACTGTTTTTT.

The chain joins TRBV7-2 to TRBJ2-7; 9 bases fit TRBD2. The J segment lost 7 bases and the V segment lost 2 bases, leaving 12 bases of the junction unmatched. This CDR3 has 16 residues. Germline values: CDR1 SGHTA, CDR2 FQGNSA. DNA of the CDR3: TGTGCCAGCAGCTTATCCCCGCGGGGGGGCCCCTGGGAGCAGTACTTC. Its protein product is CASSLSPRGGPWEQYF.

The chain uses TRBV10-2 and TRBJ2-5; 9 bases align to TRBD2. The germline V gene has CDR1 WSHSY and CDR2 SAAADI. The CDR3 has 14 amino acids. V lost 6 bases to trimming and J lost 4 bases; unmatched junction nucleotides: 6. CDR3 loop: CASRSGGFLETQYF. CDR3 bases: TGCGCCAGCAGGAGCGGGGGGTTTTTAGAGACCCAGTACTTC.

This clone was found once. The gene calls are TRBV27 and TRBJ1-2, with a possible D match to TRBD1 (5 bases). CDR3 length equals 14 residues. V lost 4 bases and J lost 1, with 10 bases in between. Germline V gene lookup returns CDR1 MNHEY and CDR2 SMNVEV (reference sequence). Here the CDR3 DNA reads TGTGCCAGCAGTTCCTTGGGGGGTAACTATGGCTACACCTTC. Its translation: CASSSLGGNYGYTF.

This chain uses TRBV5-6 with TRBJ2-7; 8 bases map to TRBD1. CDR1 is SGHDT, CDR2 YYEEEE, per germline. This CDR3 spans 14 amino acids. The J segment lost 5 bases and the V segment lost 4 bases, leaving 8 bases of the junction unmatched. CDR3 residues: CASSVNGQGNEQYF. The CDR3 DNA is TGTGCCAGCAGCGTTAACGGACAGGGCAACGAGCAGTACTTC.

This clone was observed a handful of times. The gene calls are TRBV19 and TRBJ2-1, with TRBD2 matching 10 bases. With V trimmed by 6 bases and J by 4 bases, 6 bases remained unmatched. The CDR3 has 15 amino acids. Germline-derived CDR1 and CDR2 are LNHDA and SQIVND (reference sequence). The CDR3 nucleotides are TGTGCCAGTAGGTTGGTAGCGGGAGGTTACAATGAGCAGTTCTTC. Its translation: CASRLVAGGYNEQFF.

V usage is TRBV5-1 and J usage is TRBJ2-2, with 9 bases identical to TRBD1. The CDR3 sequence is 15 residues long. The germline V gene has CDR1 SGHRS and CDR2 YFSETQ. J gave up 4 bases and V 3 bases, and 4 bases lay outside the gene matches. The CDR3 reads CASSYGTGSTGELFF. CDR3 coding DNA: TGCGCCAGCAGCTACGGGACAGGGAGCACCGGGGAGCTGTTTTTT.

The V call is TRBV4-1, the J call TRBJ1-4, with 7 bases matching TRBD1. The CDR3 runs to 16 residues. CDR1 MGHRA and CDR2 YSYEKL come from the germline V gene. V lost 4 bases to trimming and J lost 4 bases; unmatched junction nucleotides: 9. The CDR3 nucleotides read TGCGCCAGCAGCCTACCCCGGGACAGCCTTAATGAAAAACTGTTTTTT. Its translation: CASSLPRDSLNEKLFF.

The chain couples TRBV5-6 to TRBJ2-1; D might be TRBD2 (5 bases). Trimming stripped 1 base from V and 0 bases from J, with 8 bases between. There are 15 residues in the CDR3. From germline, CDR1 is SGHDT and CDR2 YYEEEE. This CDR3 is CASSLTRNSYNEQFF. CDR3 sequence (DNA): TGTGCCAGCAGCTTGACTAGGAACTCCTACAATGAGCAGTTCTTC.

V is TRBV6-5 and J is TRBJ1-6; 7 positions agree with TRBD1. Germline V CDR1 and CDR2: MNHEY, SVGAGI. Trimming at V came to 6 bases and at J to 5 bases, leaving 7 bases not matched to a gene. This CDR3 region has 15 residues. The CDR3 spells CASRTPGQNNSPLHF. In DNA, the CDR3 is TGTGCCAGCAGAACCCCGGGACAGAATAATTCACCCCTCCACTTT.

The chain employs TRBV5-4 and TRBJ1-2; 8 nucleotides line up with TRBD1. In germline, CDR1 is SGHNT, CDR2 YYREEE (reference sequence). The junction had 6 bases not matched to a gene; V was cut back by 4 bases and J by 4 bases. The CDR3 has 14 amino acids. CDR3 sequence reads: CASSPNRGSYGYTF. CDR3 DNA: TGTGCCAGCAGCCCCAACAGGGGGAGCTATGGCTACACCTTC.

The gene calls are TRBV10-1 and TRBJ1-2; TRBD1 agrees at 9 bases. CDR1 and CDR2 (germline): WNHNN, SYGVQD (reference sequence). Unmatched junction bases numbered 6, after V lost 0 bases and J lost 4 bases. This CDR3 region has 16 residues. CDR3 DNA sequence: TGCGCCAGCAGTGAGTCTCGGACAGGGGACGTCTATGGCTACACCTTC. Residues: CASSESRTGDVYGYTF.

This sequence joins TRBV7-9 and TRBJ2-2; the match to TRBD1 covers 9 bases. Germline CDR1 reads SEHNR; CDR2 reads FQNEAQ (reference sequence). J gave up 7 bases and V 5 bases, and 8 bases lay outside the gene matches. The CDR3 consists of 15 residues. CDR3 nucleotides: TGTGCCAGCAGCCCTCACAGGGGGCTCAGCGGGGAGCTGTTTTTT. Residues: CASSPHRGLSGELFF.

V gene TRBV5-4 combines with J gene TRBJ1-4, with 8 bases identical to TRBD1. Germline assignment: CDR1 SGHNT and CDR2 YYREEE (reference sequence). Trimming cost V 0 bases and J 6 bases; bases outside gene matches: 4. This CDR3 has 15 amino acids. This CDR3 reads CASSLALDRDEKLFF. The CDR3 DNA reads as TGTGCCAGCAGCTTGGCACTGGACAGGGATGAAAAACTGTTTTTT.

This chain joins TRBV5-4 and TRBJ2-1; tentatively, D is TRBD2 (6 bases). CDR1 SGHNT and CDR2 YYREEE come from the germline V gene (reference sequence). The CDR3 is made up of 14 amino acids. V lost 4 bases, J lost 1 base, and 9 bases lay in between. The CDR3 DNA follows: TGTGCCAGCAGCCCACGGGAGTCCTACAATGAGCAGTTCTTC. This sequence encodes CASSPRESYNEQFF.

The CDR3 reads CASSPHPGQGSYEQYF. The CDR3 DNA reads as TGTGCCAGCAGCCCACACCCGGGACAGGGGAGCTACGAGCAGTACTTC. The V and J genes are TRBV7-8 and TRBJ2-7; 10 bases are a match to TRBD1. This CDR3 has 16 amino acids. Germline V gives CDR1 SGHVS, CDR2 FQNEAQ. The V segment lost 5 bases and the J segment 3 bases; nucleotides outside the gene matches: 10.

This rearrangement joins TRBV11-2 to TRBJ2-2, with a possible D match to TRBD1 (6 bases). Germline values: CDR1 SGHAT, CDR2 FQNNGV. The CDR3 length is 13 residues. V was pared by 7 bases and J by 4 bases, with 10 bases between. The CDR3 is CASTGQLTGELFF. The CDR3 DNA sequence: TGTGCCAGCACCGGACAGCTCACCGGGGAGCTGTTTTTT.

The rearrangement uses TRBV30 and TRBJ1-5, with D unclear. Germline V gene data show CDR1 as GTSNPN and CDR2 as SVGIG (reference sequence). The V end lost 5 bases, the J end lost 11 bases, and 16 bases lay between the germline ends. The CDR3 is 12 residues long. The CDR3, as DNA: TGTGCCTGGGGAACCCCCGGCGGGGCCCAGCATTTT. Its protein product is CAWGTPGGAQHF.

The rearrangement uses TRBV7-9 and TRBJ2-5; D call uncertain. Between the trimmed V and J ends, which lost 3 bases and 1 base, there was a span of 9 bases. The CDR3 has 14 amino acids. In germline, CDR1 is SEHNR, CDR2 FQNEAQ (reference sequence). CDR3 in amino acids: CASSFDSAQETQYF. CDR3 bases: TGTGCCAGCAGCTTCGACTCCGCCCAAGAGACCCAGTACTTC. Full variable domain (rest looked up from reference TRBV7-9 and TRBJ2-5): DTGVSQNPRHKITKRGQNVTFRCDPISEHNRLYWYRQTLGQGPEFLTYFQNEAQLEKSRLLSDRFSAERPKGSFSTLEIQRTEQGDSAMYLCASSFDSAQETQYFGPGTRLLVL.

The chain employs TRBV10-3 and TRBJ1-1, with 12 bases fitting TRBD1. Germline CDR1 ENHRY, CDR2 SYGVKD. The CDR3 runs 15 residues. With V trimmed by 5 bases and J by 2 bases, 3 bases remained unmatched. CDR3 amino acids: CAISRDRGLNTEAFF. The CDR3 nucleotides read TGTGCCATCAGTAGGGACAGGGGGCTTAACACTGAAGCTTTCTTT.

This clone turned up a few times. This rearrangement joins TRBV5-1 to TRBJ2-2; 11 positions agree with TRBD2. Unmatched junction bases numbered 4, after V lost 5 bases and J lost 4 bases. This CDR3 is built from 15 residues. CDR1 is SGHRS and CDR2 is YFSETQ in the germline V gene. In nucleotides, the CDR3 is TGCGCCAGCAGAAGGACTAGCGGGTCCACCGGGGAGCTGTTTTTT. This gives the protein CASRRTSGSTGELFF.

This chain links TRBV5-1 with TRBJ1-1; D uncertain. CDR1 is SGHRS, CDR2 YFSETQ, per germline. Trimming left V 0 bases short and J 4 bases short, with 7 bases between. The CDR3 covers 13 residues. This chain's CDR3 is CASSLALSTEAFF. CDR3 bases: TGCGCCAGCAGCTTGGCCTTGAGCACTGAAGCTTTCTTT.

The J gene is TRBJ1-2, the V gene TRBV30; D may be TRBD1 (5 bases). This CDR3 is built from 13 residues. The V and J ends lost 4 bases and 0 bases respectively, with 9 bases between them. The V gene's germline CDR1 is GTSNPN and CDR2 SVGIG (reference sequence). The CDR3 nucleotides are TGTGCCTGGATTGCAGGGACTAACTATGGCTACACCTTC. Its protein is CAWIAGTNYGYTF.

In DNA, the CDR3 is TGTGCCAGCCAGACAGGATCCTCTGGAAACACCATATATTTT. This gives the protein CASQTGSSGNTIYF. This chain connects TRBV19 to TRBJ1-3, with D possibly being TRBD1 (6 bases). V lost 9 bases and J lost 0, with 12 bases in between. The CDR3 is 14 amino acids. The germline V gene encodes CDR1 LNHDA and CDR2 SQIVND (reference sequence).